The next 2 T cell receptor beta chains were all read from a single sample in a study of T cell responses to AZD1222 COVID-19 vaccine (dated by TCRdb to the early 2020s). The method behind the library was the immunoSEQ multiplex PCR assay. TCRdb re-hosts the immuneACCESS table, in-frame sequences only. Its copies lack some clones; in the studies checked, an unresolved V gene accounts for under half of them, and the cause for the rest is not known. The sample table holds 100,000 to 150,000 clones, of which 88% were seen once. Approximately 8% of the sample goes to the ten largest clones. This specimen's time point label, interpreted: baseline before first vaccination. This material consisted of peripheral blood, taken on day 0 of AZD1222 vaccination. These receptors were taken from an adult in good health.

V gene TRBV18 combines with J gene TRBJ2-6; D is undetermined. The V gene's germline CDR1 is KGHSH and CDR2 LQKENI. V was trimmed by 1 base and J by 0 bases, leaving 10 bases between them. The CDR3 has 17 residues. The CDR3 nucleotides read TGTGCCAGCTCACCACGTTCCAGAAGCTCTGGGGCCAACGTCCTGACTTTC. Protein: CASSPRSRSSGANVLTF.

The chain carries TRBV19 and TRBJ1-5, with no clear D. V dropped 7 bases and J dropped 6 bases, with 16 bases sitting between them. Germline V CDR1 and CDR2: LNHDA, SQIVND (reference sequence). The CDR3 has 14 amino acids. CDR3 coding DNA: TGTGCCAGTATCCCCCACCAAAGAGGTCAGCCCCAGCATTTT. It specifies CASIPHQRGQPQHF.